This entry concerns a single T cell receptor beta chain. The antigen it recognizes is unknown. One base away there is no much larger clone; base qualities are not given. The source of the sample is a study of PD-L1 blockade in urothelial cancer (TCRdb year 2017). Regarding the research as a whole: Therapy was started at some point between 2014 and 2016 for all patients, and atezolizumab 1,200 mg was administered intravenously every 3 weeks. About 90% of the 29 patients were males with bladder-origin urothelial cancer, and 18 of 29 reported a prior smoking history. An ECOG performance status of 0 or 1 was recorded for the patients, and 0 to 3 prior chemotherapy regimens had been received by the patients. Blood samples were analyzed at 3 weeks after treatment start (second dose) and at 6 weeks after treatment start. Blood samples yielded a median of around 150,000 T cells and roughly 83,000 unique TCRs, with median clonality approximately 0.08. Somatic, immune and clinical correlates of response to PD-L1 blockade with atezolizumab in urothelial cancer were the focus of an exploratory multi-omic analysis. Pretreatment tumor samples, along with matched peripheral blood collected serially before and after atezolizumab treatment, underwent TCR sequencing. Durable clinical benefit was defined as a progression-free survival longer than 6 months, and TCR features were additionally tested against progression-free survival and overall survival. Whole exome sequencing and RNA sequencing of pretreatment tumors were performed alongside TCR sequencing in the same patients. Eight or nine patients reached durable clinical benefit, while about 20 patients did not. Pretreatment blood TCR-seq was available for around 29 patients, at least one posttreatment blood collection was obtained for about 24 patients, and tumor TCR-seq was available for about 24 patients.

The time point label, read with the paper, signifies: peripheral blood 6 weeks after treatment start. The cohort comprised fewer than 35 patients with locally advanced or metastatic urothelial carcinoma treated at Memorial Sloan Kettering on a trial protocol. Peripheral blood mononuclear cells were collected pretreatment and during treatment, with between 1 and 8 total time points obtained per patient. The Qiagen DNeasy Blood extraction kit was used to purify genomic DNA from total PBMCs and tumor samples. PBMCs were collected pretreatment and during treatment, and were isolated and stored as previously described. Each PCR received spiked-in synthetic TCR analog templates so that absolute template abundance could be estimated from read counts. The immunoSEQ assay was used to amplify TCRbeta CDR3 regions from genomic DNA with bias-controlled V and J gene primers. Sequencing of rearranged TCRbeta segments was done at approximately 20X coverage. As for the authors' bioinformatics: Sequencing errors were corrected by clustering and CDR3s were annotated against IMGT to assign V, D and J genes. Only productive TCRbeta rearrangements were used in downstream analyses, excluding out-of-frame or stop-codon sequences. Clonality was calculated as one minus the Shannon entropy normalized by the log of the number of unique productive sequences. Clones differing between time points or between blood and tumor were identified using Fisher's exact test with Benjamini-Hochberg correction, with an adjusted p below 0.01 applied as the threshold. Held by TCRdb, this immuneACCESS table contains in-frame sequences only and omits some clones. Under half of the omission traces to an unresolved V gene where checked; the cause of the rest is unknown. V and J calls and clone size are copied from that table; D and trimming were computed from the DNA. The sample includes tens of thousands of clones, with about 90% observed a single time. The leading ten clones occupy about 11% of the sample.

Between the V and J ends, shortened by 7 bases and 0 bases respectively, the junction contains 12 bases. CDR1 and CDR2 are drawn from the germline V gene: MDHEN, SYDVKM. The cysteine opens and the phenylalanine closes a CDR3 of 14 amino acids. Kept here is only the CDR3 DNA, which spans 42 bases and is read in frame from base 1. The study at large found these results: Because the sample size was small (n ≈ 30) and many exploratory analyses were performed, the results are intended to be hypothesis-generating. At 3 weeks after the start of treatment, tumor-associated TCR clones in peripheral blood had expanded more in patients with durable benefit (n ≈ 20, p = 0.022). Improved progression-free and overall survival was found to be associated with pretreatment peripheral blood TCR clonality below the median.

This receptor was obtained from a man aged 60 to 75 with urothelial cancer. The chain employs TRBV28 and TRBJ1-2, with a tentative D gene TRBD1 over 6 matching bases. Sample: PBMCs, taken around atezolizumab (anti-PD-L1) treatment. CDR3 loop: CASTGQGTNYGYTF. The bases read TGTGCCAGCACGGGGCAGGGGACTAACTATGGCTACACCTTC.